This T cell receptor beta chain was recorded in a study of neoadjuvant nivolumab and ipilimumab in lung cancer. Regarding this clone: Antigen specificity is unknown.

Notes on the study in general: Resected-tumor TCR richness correlated positively with pretherapy blood richness.

Some clones are missing from TCRdb's copy, which holds only in-frame ones; the method was immunoSEQ multiplex PCR. The table has 10,000 to 15,000 clones, nearly 70% seen once. The CDR3 totals 14 residues. Germline CDR1 LGHNA, CDR2 YSLEER. V was pared by 0 bases and J by 6 bases, with 9 bases between. The chain has TRBV4-3 and TRBJ2-1, with D perhaps matching TRBD2 (5 bases). The clonotype was recovered from an adult with non-small cell lung cancer. Specimen: peripheral blood, collected after neoadjuvant nivolumab, alone or with ipilimumab, at or shortly before surgery. For the CDR3, the DNA is TGCGCCAGCAGCCAAGATCGCACTAGCAATGAGCAGTTCTTC. Its translation is CASSQDRTSNEQFF.